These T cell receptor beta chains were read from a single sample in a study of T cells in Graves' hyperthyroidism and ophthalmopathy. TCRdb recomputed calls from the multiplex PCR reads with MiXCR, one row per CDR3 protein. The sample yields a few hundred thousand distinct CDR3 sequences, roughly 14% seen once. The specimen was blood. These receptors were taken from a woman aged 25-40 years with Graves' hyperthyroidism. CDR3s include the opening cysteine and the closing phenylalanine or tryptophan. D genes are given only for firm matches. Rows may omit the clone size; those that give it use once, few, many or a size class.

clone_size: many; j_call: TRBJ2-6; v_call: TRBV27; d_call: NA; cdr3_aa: CASSLGRLSGANVLTF; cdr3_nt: TGTGCCAGCAGTTTGGGACGCCTCTCTGGGGCCAACGTCCTGACTTTC
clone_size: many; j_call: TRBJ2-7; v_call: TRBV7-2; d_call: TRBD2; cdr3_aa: CASSLASGSNYEQYF; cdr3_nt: TGTGCCAGCAGCTTAGCTAGCGGGAGCAACTACGAGCAGTACTTC
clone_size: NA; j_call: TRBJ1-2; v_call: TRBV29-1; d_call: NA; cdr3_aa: CSVEVRDGARGGGVYTF; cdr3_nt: TGCAGCGTTGAAGTGCGGGACGGGGCTCGCGGGGGGGGGGTCTACACCTTC
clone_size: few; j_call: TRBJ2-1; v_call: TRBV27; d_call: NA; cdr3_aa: CASRGSGDEQFF; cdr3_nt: TGTGCCAGCAGGGGATCTGGGGATGAGCAGTTCTTC
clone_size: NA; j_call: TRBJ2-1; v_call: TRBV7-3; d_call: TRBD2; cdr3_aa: CASSPHSGRTWQFF; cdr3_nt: TGTGCCAGCAGCCCGCATAGCGGGCGGACGTGGCAGTTCTTC
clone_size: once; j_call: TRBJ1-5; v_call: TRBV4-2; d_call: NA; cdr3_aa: CASSQDSQSNQPQHF; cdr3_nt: TGTGCCAGCAGCCAAGATAGTCAGAGCAATCAGCCCCAGCATTTT
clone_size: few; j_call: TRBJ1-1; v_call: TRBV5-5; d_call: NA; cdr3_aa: CASSREGGGYTEAFF; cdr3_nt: TGTGCCAGCAGCCGGGAGGGGGGGGGGTACACTGAAGCTTTCTTT
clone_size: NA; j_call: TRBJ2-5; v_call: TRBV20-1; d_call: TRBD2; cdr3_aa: CSARALGLGQETQYF; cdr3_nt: TGCAGTGCTAGAGCCCTTGGACTAGGCCAAGAGACCCAGTACTTC
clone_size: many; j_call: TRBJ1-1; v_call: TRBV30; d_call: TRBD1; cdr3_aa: CAWSHRRTGRHEAFF; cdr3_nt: TGTGCCTGGAGTCACCGGAGGACAGGGAGGCATGAAGCTTTCTTT
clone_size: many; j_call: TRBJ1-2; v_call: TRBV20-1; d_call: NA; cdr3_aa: CSAAEIRGYTF; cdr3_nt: TGCAGTGCCGCGGAGATTCGGGGCTACACCTTC
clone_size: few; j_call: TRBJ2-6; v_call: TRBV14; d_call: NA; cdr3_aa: CPSSQAQGSGANVLTF; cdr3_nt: TGTCCCAGCAGCCAAGCTCAGGGCTCTGGGGCCAACGTCCTGACTTTC
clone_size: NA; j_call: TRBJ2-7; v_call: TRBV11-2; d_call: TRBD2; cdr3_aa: CASSQRTSGSGHEQYF; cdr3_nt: TGTGCCAGCAGCCAGAGGACTAGCGGGAGTGGGCACGAGCAGTACTTC
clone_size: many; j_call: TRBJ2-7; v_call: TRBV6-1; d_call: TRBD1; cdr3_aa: CASSFSRTGDEQYF; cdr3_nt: TGTGCCAGCAGTTTTTCGCGGACAGGAGACGAGCAGTACTTC
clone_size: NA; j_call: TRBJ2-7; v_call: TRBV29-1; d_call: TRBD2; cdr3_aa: CSVETSGTNYEQYF; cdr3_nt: TGCAGCGTTGAGACTAGCGGGACCAACTACGAGCAGTACTTC
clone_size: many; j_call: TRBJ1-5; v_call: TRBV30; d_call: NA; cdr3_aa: CAWSGSGDQPQHF; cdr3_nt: TGTGCCTGGAGTGGCTCCGGGGATCAGCCCCAGCATTTT
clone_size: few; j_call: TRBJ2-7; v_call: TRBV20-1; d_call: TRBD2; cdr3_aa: CSARGTSGRVSSYEQYF; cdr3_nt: TGCAGTGCTAGGGGGACTAGCGGGAGGGTTAGCTCCTACGAGCAGTACTTC
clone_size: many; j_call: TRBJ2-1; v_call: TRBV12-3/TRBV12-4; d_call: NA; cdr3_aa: CASSLFLGEQFF; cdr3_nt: TGTGCCAGCAGTTTATTTCTGGGCGAGCAGTTCTTC
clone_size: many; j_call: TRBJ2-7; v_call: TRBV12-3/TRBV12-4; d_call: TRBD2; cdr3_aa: CASSFPPGLAGGPGKNEQYF; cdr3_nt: TGTGCCAGCAGTTTCCCACCGGGACTAGCGGGAGGGCCAGGGAAGAACGAGCAGTACTTC
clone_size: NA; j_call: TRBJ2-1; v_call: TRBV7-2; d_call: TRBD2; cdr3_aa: CASSLRVAGGGYEQFF; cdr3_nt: TGTGCCAGCAGCTTAAGGGTAGCGGGAGGAGGCTATGAGCAGTTCTTC
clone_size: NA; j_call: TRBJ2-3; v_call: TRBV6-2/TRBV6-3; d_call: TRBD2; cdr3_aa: CASRSTSGLGGTDTQYF; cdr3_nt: TGTGCCAGCAGATCGACTAGCGGACTTGGGGGCACAGATACGCAGTATTTT
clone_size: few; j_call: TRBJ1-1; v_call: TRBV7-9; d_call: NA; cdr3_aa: CASSLEGIYPEAFF; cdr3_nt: TGTGCCAGCAGCTTAGAGGGGATTTACCCTGAAGCTTTCTTT
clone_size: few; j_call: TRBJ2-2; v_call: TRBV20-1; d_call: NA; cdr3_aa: CSASVGADTGELFF; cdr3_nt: TGCAGTGCTAGTGTGGGAGCGGACACCGGGGAGCTGTTTTTT
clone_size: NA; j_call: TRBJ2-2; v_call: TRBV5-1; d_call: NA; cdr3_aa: CASSLGESWATGELFF; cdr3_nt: TGCGCCAGCAGCTTGGGCGAATCTTGGGCGACCGGGGAGCTGTTTTTT
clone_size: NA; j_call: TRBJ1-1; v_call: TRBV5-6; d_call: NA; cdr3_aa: CASSSDNTEAFF; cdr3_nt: TGTGCCAGCAGCTCGGACAACACTGAAGCTTTCTTT
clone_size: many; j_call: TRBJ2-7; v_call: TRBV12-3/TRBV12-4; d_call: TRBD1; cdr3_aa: CASSPGQGASYEQYF; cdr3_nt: TGTGCCAGCAGTCCCGGACAGGGGGCCTCCTACGAGCAGTACTTC
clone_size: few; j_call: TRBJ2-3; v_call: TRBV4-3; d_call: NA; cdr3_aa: CASSLLGGRDTQYF; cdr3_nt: TGCGCCAGCAGCCTACTCGGGGGGCGAGATACGCAGTATTTT
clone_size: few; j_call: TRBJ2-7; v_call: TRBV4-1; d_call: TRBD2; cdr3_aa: CASSQTITSGSYEQYF; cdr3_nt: TGCGCCAGCAGCCAAACCATCACTAGCGGGAGCTACGAGCAGTACTTC
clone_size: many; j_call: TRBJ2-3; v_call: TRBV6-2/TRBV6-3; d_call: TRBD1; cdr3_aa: CASSRTGGMDTQYF; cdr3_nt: TGTGCCAGCAGCCGGACAGGGGGAATGGATACGCAGTATTTT
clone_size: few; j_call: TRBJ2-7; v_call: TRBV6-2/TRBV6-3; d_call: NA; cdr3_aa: CASSPWDEQYF; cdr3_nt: TGTGCCAGCAGCCCGTGGGACGAGCAGTACTTC
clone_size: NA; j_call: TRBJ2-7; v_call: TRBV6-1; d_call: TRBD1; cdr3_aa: CASTPPEGQGPYEQYF; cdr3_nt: TGTGCCAGCACTCCCCCTGAGGGACAGGGGCCGTACGAGCAGTACTTC
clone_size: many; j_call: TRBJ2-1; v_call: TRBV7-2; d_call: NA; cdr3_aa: CASSFGGRAYNEQFF; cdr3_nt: TGTGCCAGCAGCTTCGGAGGGCGGGCCTACAATGAGCAGTTCTTC